This T cell receptor (beta chain) was captured by sequencing in a study of CXCR3-negative and CXCR3-positive naive CD8 T cells. Turning to the study itself: Roughly 140 million TRB reads were obtained in total, which works out to about 1.5 +/- 0.3 million per library.

Details on this clonotype: Its antigen is still unknown.

The CDR3 totals 13 residues. Germline values: CDR1 SQVTM, CDR2 ANQGSEA. The libraries of TRB cDNA were prepared using 5' RACE with UMI labels. TCRdb reanalyzed the 5' RACE reads and collapses them to one entry per CDR3 protein, without DNA. In total, the table holds roughly 65,000 distinct CDR3 sequences. Study-level points and caveats: CXCR3-positive naive cells carried more hydrophobic TRB CDR3s than CXCR3-negative ones. Surface CD5 looked about the same in the naive subsets, so the authors worked out TCR strength from TRB CDR3 properties.

The rearrangement joins TRBV29-1 to TRBJ2-7; TCRdb calls TRBD2, which cannot be checked without DNA. This TCR was sampled from a human donor in good health. Some clones in this sample may be carry-over from other donors' samples. Sequenced material: naive CXCR3+ CD8+ T cells from blood. As to subset: CD45RO-CCR7+CD27+CD95- naive CD8+ T cells expressing CXCR3 (TNR3+). The CDR3 here is CSVAGPISYEQYF.